This T cell receptor (beta chain) was sequenced during a study of blood T cell repertoires in COVID-19. Those who participated ranged in age from roughly 18 to 89 years and resided in about two dozen US areas. The germline V gene has CDR1 SGHNT and CDR2 YYREEE (reference sequence). This CDR3 has 16 amino acids. V shed 4 bases and J 10 bases; nucleotides not matched to a gene: 11. As originally analysed: Estimates of nucleated cell counts were drawn from the amplification of reference gene primers. Sequencing was performed with immunoSEQ multiplex PCR; in TCRdb, only in-frame clones are kept and a portion is missing. The DNA was the basis for D and trimming; V, J and clone size are from that table. Seen here are some 400,000 clones, approximately 92% observed once, and the top ten hold 0.95% to 1.2%.

The clonotype was recovered from a man aged 25-40 years who had recovered from COVID-19. The chain joins TRBV5-4 to TRBJ2-1, with 13 positions matching TRBD2. Sequencing was carried out using PBMCs or T cells enriched from blood (not recorded which). DNA of the CDR3: TGTGCCAGCAGCCCAGGACTAGCGGGAGTCGGGGGGGAGCAGTTCTTC. Amino acid sequence: CASSPGLAGVGGEQFF. Supplemented by reference TRBV5-4 and TRBJ2-1, the full variable domain reads ETGVTQSPTHLIKTRGQQVTLRCSSQSGHNTVSWYQQALGQGPQFIFQYYREEENGRGNFPPRFSGLQFPNYSSELNVNALELDDSALYLCASSPGLAGVGGEQFFGPGTRLTVL.